This T cell receptor beta chain was identified in a study of blood T cell repertoires in COVID-19. Looking at the study overall: Italy, Spain and the United States were the sources of the convalescent and acute COVID-19 samples. T cells, B-cell-depleted T cells, or PBMCs provided the cDNA or gDNA that served as material.

Sequenced by immunoSEQ multiplex PCR; TCRdb stores in-frame clones only, minus some. The table has 210,000 or so clones, roughly 80% seen once. Trimming cost V 3 bases and J 4 bases; bases outside gene matches: 4. CDR3 length equals 15 residues. CDR1 and CDR2 (germline): SGHVS, FNYEAQ. This clonotype was sampled from a man between 45 and 60 years old who had recovered from COVID-19. Sequenced: peripheral blood. The gene calls are TRBV7-6 and TRBJ2-1, with 9 bases lining up with TRBD2. The CDR3 protein is CASSFTSGRYNEQFF. The CDR3 bases are TGTGCCAGCAGCTTCACTAGCGGGCGATACAATGAGCAGTTCTTC.